Presented here are 10 T cell receptor beta chains from one specimen sequenced in a study of metastatic and nonmetastatic thyroid tumors. MiXCR was used by TCRdb to re-call the PCR reads. The sample has roughly 25,000 clones, roughly 19% seen once. Ahead of thyroid surgery, no patient had received treatment of any kind. The sequencing input was blood. These receptors originate from a male donor with papillary thyroid cancer or a benign thyroid nodule (not recorded which). Some clones in this sample may be carry-over from other donors' samples.

This clone was picked up many times. The V gene is TRBV29-1, the J gene TRBJ1-2; D gene unclear. The CDR3 is 12 residues long. Germline loops: CDR1 SQVTM, CDR2 ANQGSEA. The ends were cut back, 4 bases at V and 7 bases at J, with 13 bases in the middle. As DNA, the CDR3 is TGCAGCGTTGTAGGTCCGGGCTTTGGCTACACCTTC. Translation: CSVVGPGFGYTF.

This clone was recorded at least ten times. The genes are TRBV7-9 and TRBJ1-4; 9 nucleotides agree with TRBD1. Losses at the gene ends were 6 bases for V and 8 bases for J; bases not matched to a gene: 13. The CDR3 loop spans 16 amino acids. The germline CDR1 and CDR2 sequences are SEHNR and FQNEAQ (reference sequence). In DNA, the CDR3 is TGTGCCAGCAGACCGGGACAGGGTGATTTTGGAGAAAAACTGTTTTTT. Its translation: CASRPGQGDFGEKLFF.

In the case of this clone: Sequence at one end of the junction differs from germline and may be a read error. The chain joins TRBV24-1 to TRBJ2-5; D gene uncertain. Germline V gene lookup returns CDR1 KGHDR and CDR2 SFDVKD. The CDR3 sequence is 17 residues long. The CDR3 region has the DNA TGTGCCGCCAGTGACCCTCCGACTTTATTGGGGAAAGAGACCCAGTACTTC. Residues: CAASDPPTLLGKETQYF.

This clone was recorded many times. This rearrangement joins TRBV9 to TRBJ1-2; D ambiguous. Between the trimmed V and J ends, which lost 2 bases and 3 bases, there was a span of 11 bases. The germline CDR1 and CDR2 sequences are SGDLS and YYNGEE. This CDR3 region has 14 residues. DNA of the CDR3: TGTGCCAGCAGCGTTTTCCGGGGTGACTATGGCTACACCTTC. Protein: CASSVFRGDYGYTF.

In the case of this clone: One junction end disagrees with the germline gene, perhaps due to a read error. This rearrangement joins TRBV11-3 to TRBJ2-1; 8 nucleotides agree with TRBD2. Germline assignment: CDR1 SGHNT and CDR2 YENEEA. The CDR3 spans 14 residues. This CDR3 reads CASSPPTAGDDQFF. The CDR3 region has the DNA TGTGCCAGCAGCCCGCCGACAGCGGGGGATGATCAGTTCTTC.

This clone was seen repeatedly, ten times or more. V is TRBV4-1 and J is TRBJ1-1; no firm D call. This CDR3 comprises 11 residues. Germline CDR1 is MGHRA and CDR2 is YSYEKL. V shed 1 base and J shed 7 bases, with 4 bases lying between them. The CDR3 sequence is CASSQGFEAFF. For the CDR3, the DNA is TGCGCCAGCAGCCAAGGCTTTGAAGCTTTCTTT.

There are many counts of this clone. V gene TRBV27 combines with J gene TRBJ1-6; 7 bases match TRBD1. The V gene's germline CDR1 is MNHEY and CDR2 SMNVEV (reference sequence). Trimming at V came to 6 bases and at J to 9 bases, leaving 8 bases not matched to a gene. The CDR3 has 14 amino acids. The CDR3 DNA reads TGTGCCAGCAGGGGGACAGCTCCACGTTCACCCCTCCACTTT. Protein sequence: CASRGTAPRSPLHF.

By its share, this clone is medium-sized. V is TRBV11-3 and J is TRBJ1-2; perhaps TRBD1 as D (5 bases). Looked up from germline, CDR1 is SGHNT and CDR2 is YENEEA. This CDR3 spans 14 amino acids. V lost 5 bases to trimming and J lost 6 bases, with 16 bases between them. DNA for the CDR3: TGTGCCAGCAGCCCTGGAGTAGGGGATGATGGCTACACCTTC. It is translated as CASSPGVGDDGYTF.

This clone was seen at least ten times. The chain links TRBV2 to TRBJ2-1; 7 positions match TRBD2. V dropped 3 bases and J dropped 3; count of bases not matched to a gene: 2. The CDR3 runs 14 residues. Germline V gene data show CDR1 as SNHLY and CDR2 as FYNNEI. In DNA, the CDR3 is TGTGCCAGCAGTGATTGGACTAGCTACAATGAGCAGTTCTTC. Its translation: CASSDWTSYNEQFF.

This clone appeared many times. The rearrangement uses TRBV19 and TRBJ1-2; no definite D call. Trimming removed 7 bases at V and 6 bases at J, with 21 bases between. The CDR3 is made up of 15 amino acids. Germline V gives CDR1 LNHDA, CDR2 SQIVND (reference sequence). CDR3 in amino acids: CASTTGVEGIHGYTF. The CDR3 bases are TGTGCCAGTACGACCGGGGTCGAGGGAATTCATGGCTACACCTTC.